This T cell receptor (beta chain) was profiled in a study of T cell responses to AZD1222 COVID-19 vaccine. Study-wide points: At baseline, just six AZD1222 recipients tested seropositive. Repertoire sampling occurred only after the peak T cell response. Spike-specific TCR breadth and depth went up after people got two AZD1222 doses.

On this clone: Its antigen is undetermined.

Sequencing was performed with immunoSEQ multiplex PCR; in TCRdb, only in-frame clones are kept and a portion is missing. The data contain 130,000 to 150,000 clones, about 91% of them seen just once; the ten biggest clones take up 2% to 2.5%. The origin of this receptor is an adult in good health. The sequencing here drew on peripheral blood, taken on day 0 of AZD1222 vaccination.

This chain's CDR3 is CAWSADGNQPQHF. The DNA for the CDR3 is TGTGCCTGGAGTGCGGACGGCAATCAGCCCCAGCATTTT. V and J are TRBV30 and TRBJ1-5; D is unclear. V lost 1 base to trimming and J lost 2 bases, with 6 bases between them. Germline lookup yields CDR1 GTSNPN and CDR2 SVGIG (reference sequence). There are 13 residues in the CDR3. The full variable domain, its missing parts supplied by reference TRBV30 and TRBJ1-5, is SQTIHQWPATLVQPVGSPLSLECTVEGTSNPNLYWYRQAAGRGLQLLFYSVGIGQISSEVPQNLSASRPQDRQFILSSKKLLLSDSGFYLCAWSADGNQPQHFGDGTRLSIL.